This record looks at one TCR beta chain sequence and its context. The data were obtained in a study of blood T cell repertoires in COVID-19. Across the study: Nucleic acid was either cDNA or gDNA, and it came from T cells, B-cell-depleted T cells, or PBMCs.

The method was immunoSEQ multiplex PCR; TCRdb's version includes in-frame clones alone and lacks a portion of them. The sample lists some 220,000 clones; more than 65% were seen once. CDR1 is SGHDT and CDR2 is YYEEEE in the germline V gene. The CDR3 runs to 15 residues. V gave up 4 bases and J gave up 9 bases; unmatched junction bases: 6. This TCR was recovered from a middle-aged man with active or convalescent COVID-19. The chain recombines TRBV5-6 with TRBJ1-6; 11 bases align to TRBD1. The source material was peripheral blood. The CDR3 protein is CASSIGQGASSPLHF. The DNA of the CDR3 is TGTGCCAGCAGCATAGGACAGGGGGCGAGTTCACCCCTCCACTTT. Based on the CDR3 plus reference TRBV5-6 and TRBJ1-6, the full variable domain is DAGVTQSPTHLIKTRGQQVTLRCSPKSGHDTVSWYQQALGQGPQFIFQYYEEEERQRGNFPDRFSGHQFPNYSSELNVNALLLGDSALYLCASSIGQGASSPLHFGNGTRLTVT.